Each of the 18 T cell receptor beta chains below was sequenced from the same sample in a study of blood T cell repertoires in COVID-19. Assay used: immunoSEQ multiplex PCR; TCRdb lists only in-frame clones, some missing. The profile shows 65,000 to 85,000 clones, approximately 87% of them singletons. The sequenced sample consisted of peripheral blood. Receptors were obtained from a man between 45 and 60 years old with active COVID-19.

The rearrangement uses TRBV10-3 and TRBJ2-3, with TRBD1 matching over 9 bases. There are 14 residues in the CDR3. With V trimmed by 7 bases and J by 3 bases, 5 bases remained unmatched. Germline assignment: CDR1 ENHRY and CDR2 SYGVKD. As DNA, the CDR3 is TGTGCCATCAATCCGGGACAGGGAACAGATACGCAGTATTTT. It is translated as CAINPGQGTDTQYF.

The gene calls are TRBV5-1 and TRBJ2-3, with 12 positions matching TRBD2. The CDR3 runs to 16 residues. Germline V gene sequence: CDR1 SGHRS, CDR2 YFSETQ. V shed 5 bases, J shed 3 bases, and the junction held 7 bases outside the gene matches. The CDR3 reads CASSKGLAGGTDTQYF. In nucleotides, the CDR3 is TGCGCCAGCAGTAAGGGACTAGCGGGTGGGACAGATACGCAGTATTTT.

The chain links TRBV5-4 to TRBJ2-7; no firm D call. Per the germline V gene, CDR1 is SGHNT and CDR2 is YYREEE (reference sequence). The V gene lost 4 bases and the J gene lost 0 bases, with 8 bases spanning the gap. This CDR3 region has 13 residues. In DNA form, the CDR3 reads TGTGCCAGCAGCGAAGTGCGCTCCTACGAGCAGTACTTC. It is translated as CASSEVRSYEQYF.

The rearrangement uses TRBV4-3 and TRBJ1-1, with 7 bases matching TRBD1. This CDR3 contains 18 residues. V lost 1 base to trimming and J lost 3 bases; unmatched junction nucleotides: 14. Germline CDR1 reads LGHNA; CDR2 reads YSLEER. The CDR3 DNA sequence: TGCGCCAGCAGCCAAGTTTTAACAGGGGCTGCTGGGGACACTGAAGCTTTCTTT. Translated: CASSQVLTGAAGDTEAFF.

V is TRBV5-4 and J is TRBJ1-2, with D possibly TRBD1 on 5 matching bases. Germline V gene sequence: CDR1 SGHNT, CDR2 YYREEE (reference sequence). The CDR3 extends over 14 amino acids. The V and J ends lost 0 bases and 8 bases respectively, with 14 bases between them. In DNA, the CDR3 is TGTGCCAGCAGCTTGGCAGGGCAGGGCCGAGGCTACACCTTC. As protein: CASSLAGQGRGYTF.

The chain combines TRBV20-1 with TRBJ2-3; TRBD2 aligns across 8 bases. The ends lost 3 bases at V and 1 base at J; junction bases unmatched: 9. From germline, CDR1 is DFQATT and CDR2 SNEGSKA (reference sequence). CDR3 length: 16 amino acids. The CDR3: CSASAPRAGGTDTQYF. CDR3 in DNA: TGCAGTGCTAGTGCGCCCCGAGCGGGGGGCACAGATACGCAGTATTTT.

The chain combines TRBV28 with TRBJ1-5; 7 bases match TRBD1. The V segment lost 7 bases and the J segment 7 bases; nucleotides outside the gene matches: 19. The CDR3 runs to 17 residues. Germline-derived CDR1 and CDR2 are MDHEN and SYDVKM. In nucleotides, the CDR3 is TGTGCCAGCAACACTCGTGCATTGGCAGGGGGTCACCAGCCCCAGCATTTT. Amino acid sequence: CASNTRALAGGHQPQHF.

This clone was seen a single time. V usage is TRBV6-2 or TRBV6-3 and J usage is TRBJ2-7, with TRBD2 identical over 7 bases. Germline CDR1 MNHEY, CDR2 SVGEGT. The CDR3 is 16 residues long. The junction had 10 bases not matched to a gene; V was cut back by 4 bases and J by 1 base. CDR3 in DNA: TGTGCCAGCAGTTCGTGGGACTGGGGGGGTTCCTACGAGCAGTACTTC. Its protein is CASSSWDWGGSYEQYF.

V gene TRBV19 combines with J gene TRBJ2-2; possible D gene TRBD2, 5 bases. The V end was cut by 9 bases, the J end by 6 bases, with 8 bases between. CDR1 LNHDA and CDR2 SQIVND come from the germline V gene (reference sequence). The CDR3 loop spans 11 amino acids. The CDR3 DNA follows: TGTGCCAGCCGGGGTGCCGGGGAGCTGTTTTTT. This translates into CASRGAGELFF.

The chain is built from TRBV7-3 and TRBJ2-5; maybe TRBD2 (6 bases). Germline lookup yields CDR1 SGHTA and CDR2 FQGTGA. This CDR3 contains 15 residues. V dropped 1 base and J dropped 5 bases, with 14 bases sitting between them. The CDR3 DNA is TGTGCCAGCAGCTTAAGAGTGGAGGGGCGGGAGACCCAGTACTTC. Translated, it gives CASSLRVEGRETQYF.

The V and J genes are TRBV6-2 or TRBV6-3 and TRBJ1-1; D is perhaps TRBD1 (6 bases). With 6 bases removed from V and 4 bases from J, the gap between germline ends came to 18 bases. The CDR3 runs to 15 residues. Looked up from germline, CDR1 is MNHEY and CDR2 is SVGEGT. This chain's CDR3 is CASSELHQGITEAFF. The CDR3 DNA follows: TGTGCCAGCAGCGAACTTCATCAGGGGATCACTGAAGCTTTCTTT.

The V and J genes are TRBV3-1 (or the pseudogene TRBV3-2) and TRBJ2-5, with TRBD2 identical over 10 bases. The germline CDR1 and CDR2 sequences are LGHDT and YNNKEL (reference sequence). Unmatched junction bases numbered 4, after V lost 1 base and J lost 2 bases. The CDR3 runs to 16 residues. The CDR3 protein is CASSQALAGKQETQYF. Here the CDR3 DNA reads TGTGCCAGCAGCCAAGCACTAGCGGGGAAGCAAGAGACCCAGTACTTC.

This clone turned up a few times. The chain combines TRBV3-1 (or the pseudogene TRBV3-2) with TRBJ1-6; possible D gene TRBD1, 5 bases. V was cut by 6 bases and J by 7 bases, with 13 bases left in between. CDR1 and CDR2 from the germline V gene are LGHDT and YNNKEL (reference sequence). CDR3 length equals 14 residues. CDR3 sequence: CASRAGRENSPLHF. The CDR3 DNA sequence: TGTGCCAGCAGGGCGGGACGGGAAAATTCACCCCTCCACTTT.

The chain employs TRBV7-9 and TRBJ2-7; tentatively, D is TRBD2 (5 bases). Per the germline V gene, CDR1 is SEHNR and CDR2 is FQNEAQ (reference sequence). V was clipped by 1 base and J by 3 bases, with 10 bases between them. CDR3 length: 14 amino acids. CDR3 in amino acids: CASSLGGLNYEQYF. The CDR3 DNA sequence: TGTGCCAGCAGCTTAGGCGGGTTAAACTACGAGCAGTACTTC.

J is TRBJ1-1 and V is TRBV5-1, with 10 bases that match TRBD1. This CDR3 spans 15 amino acids. V lost 4 bases and J lost 5; bases outside the gene matches: 8. The germline gives CDR1 SGHRS, CDR2 YFSETQ. The CDR3 nucleotides read TGCGCCAGCAGCACGTCGGACAGGGGGGCAACTGAAGCTTTCTTT. It specifies CASSTSDRGATEAFF.

J is TRBJ2-3 and V is TRBV12-5, with TRBD1 matching over 7 bases. CDR1 and CDR2 from the germline V gene are LGHNT and FRNRAP. Trimming removed 4 bases from V and 4 bases from J; junction bases left unmatched: 5. The CDR3 is 14 amino acids. CDR3: CASGSGRGSDTQYF. CDR3 in DNA: TGTGCTAGTGGTTCGGGCAGGGGGTCAGATACGCAGTATTTT.

In its sample, this clone was seen once. The chain uses TRBV5-5 and TRBJ1-3; no reliable D call. V was trimmed by 1 base and J by 0 bases, leaving 8 bases between them. Germline V lookup: CDR1 SGHKS, CDR2 YYEKEE (reference sequence). This CDR3 has 15 amino acids. The CDR3 reads CASSLTAGSGNTIYF. CDR3 in DNA: TGTGCCAGCAGCTTGACGGCAGGCTCTGGAAACACCATATATTTT.

The genes are TRBV13 and TRBJ1-2; D gene ambiguous. V lost 5 bases and J 2 bases, leaving 9 bases between the germline ends. CDR1 and CDR2 from the germline V gene are PRHDT and FYEKMQ (reference sequence). The CDR3 is made up of 13 amino acids. The CDR3 loop is CASSPQKNYGYTF. The CDR3 nucleotides are TGTGCCAGCAGCCCACAGAAAAACTATGGCTACACCTTC.